This entry lists 24 T cell receptor beta chains sequenced from one sample in a study of CD8 T cells in Susac syndrome. It was with random hexamers that 0.5 to 1 ug RNA was reverse transcribed. MiXCR was run by TCRdb on the immunoSEQ multiplex PCR reads, yielding one entry per CDR3 protein. This table holds roughly 200,000 distinct CDR3 sequences, roughly 94% found once. Sequencing was carried out using CD4+ T cells from PBMCs. The source is a human donor with Susac syndrome.

This clonotype has just one count. The chain is built from TRBV18 and TRBJ1-1; possible D gene TRBD1, 6 bases. V dropped 4 bases and J dropped 3 bases, with 18 bases sitting between them. Germline V gene lookup returns CDR1 KGHSH and CDR2 LQKENI. The CDR3 consists of 16 residues. The CDR3 DNA reads TGTGCCAGCTCACGAGCAGACAGGCTGGGGTACACTGAAGCTTTCTTT. Its translation: CASSRADRLGYTEAFF.

The chain couples TRBV3-1 to TRBJ2-7; D is unclear. CDR1 and CDR2 (germline): LGHDT, YNNKEL (reference sequence). The CDR3 totals 13 residues. The ends were cut back, 2 bases at V and 3 bases at J, with 8 bases in the middle. CDR3 residues: CASSQYRRYEQYF. The CDR3 coding sequence is TGTGCCAGCAGCCAATACCGCCGCTACGAGCAGTACTTC.

The chain is built from TRBV18 and TRBJ1-1; D not certain. Germline CDR1 KGHSH, CDR2 LQKENI. The CDR3 totals 12 residues. V gave up 4 bases and J gave up 0 bases, with 3 bases separating them. The CDR3 bases are TGTGCCAGCTCACAAATGAACACTGAAGCTTTCTTT. As protein: CASSQMNTEAFF.

This chain connects TRBV5-6 to TRBJ2-7; D might be TRBD1 or TRBD2, each matching 6 bases. The CDR3 consists of 15 residues. Per germline, CDR1 SGHDT and CDR2 YYEEEE. V lost 4 bases to trimming and J lost 3 bases, with 17 bases between them. This chain's CDR3 is CASSAWSGAYYEQYF. The CDR3 DNA is TGTGCCAGCAGCGCTTGGTCGGGGGCGTACTACGAGCAGTACTTC.

The V call is TRBV10-1, the J call TRBJ2-5, with D unresolved. CDR1 WNHNN and CDR2 SYGVQD come from the germline V gene (reference sequence). The CDR3 contains 13 residues. V was trimmed by 3 bases and J by 5 bases, leaving 10 bases between them. CDR3 sequence: CASSESREETQYF. CDR3 sequence (DNA): TGCGCCAGCAGTGAATCCCGAGAGGAGACCCAGTACTTC.

The rearrangement links TRBV20-1 to TRBJ2-5; 7 bases fit TRBD2. The V and J ends lost 6 bases and 1 base, in that order; junction bases with no gene match: 14. CDR1 DFQATT and CDR2 SNEGSKA come from the germline V gene (reference sequence). The CDR3 spans 16 residues. In DNA, the CDR3 is TGCAGTGCCAGCGGGGTGGCCTCGAACCCCCAAGAGACCCAGTACTTC. Its translation is CSASGVASNPQETQYF.

The rearrangement joins TRBV4-2 to TRBJ2-3; unclear D gene. With 2 bases removed from V and 0 bases from J, the gap between germline ends came to 6 bases. Germline V gene lookup returns CDR1 LGHNA and CDR2 YNFKEQ. This CDR3 region has 14 residues. CDR3 in amino acids: CASSQHDSTDTQYF. CDR3 nucleotide sequence: TGTGCCAGCAGCCAACACGACAGCACAGATACGCAGTATTTT.

This chain links TRBV27 with TRBJ1-6; perhaps TRBD1 as D (5 bases). Per germline, CDR1 MNHEY and CDR2 SMNVEV (reference sequence). The CDR3 sequence is 13 residues long. V was shortened by 3 bases and J by 7 bases, with 7 bases between the two germline ends. The CDR3 DNA is TGTGCCAGCAGTTTCGACAGCAATTCACCCCTCCACTTT. It yields the protein CASSFDSNSPLHF.

The CDR3 spells CASSQEAKLQVAALHF. The CDR3 DNA sequence: TGTGCCAGCAGCCAAGAGGCGAAATTACAGGTTGCGGCCCTCCACTTT. The chain has TRBV14 and TRBJ1-6, with TRBD1 as a possible D gene (5 bases). Germline-derived CDR1 and CDR2 are SGHDN and FVKESK. V lost 0 bases and J lost 14, with 20 bases in between. The CDR3 totals 16 residues. The complete variable domain, with remaining parts taken from reference TRBV14 and TRBJ1-6, reads EAGVTQFPSHSVIEKGQTVTLRCDPISGHDNLYWYRRVMGKEIKFLLHFVKESKQDESGMPNNRFLAERTGGTYSTLKVQPAELEDSGVYFCASSQEAKLQVAALHFGNGTRLTVT.

The genes are TRBV27 and TRBJ1-1, with D perhaps matching TRBD1 (5 bases). The CDR3 covers 14 residues. Trimming took off 3 bases at V and 1 base at J, with 9 bases between the two ends. The germline V gene has CDR1 MNHEY and CDR2 SMNVEV (reference sequence). CDR3 loop: CASSFPGANTEAFF. CDR3 nucleotide sequence: TGTGCCAGCAGTTTTCCCGGGGCGAACACTGAAGCTTTCTTT.

Remarks on this clonotype: The DNA is left out, because the CDR3 cannot be placed on it with certainty; the CDR3 is given as TCRdb lists it. The chain couples TRBV9 to TRBJ2-1; the table's D call TRBD1 went unverified against the DNA. The CDR3 sequence runs 15 residues, both termini included. Germline-derived CDR1 and CDR2 are SGDLS and YYNGEE. The CDR3 region is CASSFGQGAYNEQLF.

The V and J genes are TRBV20-1 and TRBJ1-2, with 8 bases matching TRBD1. This CDR3 comprises 15 residues. V dropped 6 bases and J dropped 0; count of bases not matched to a gene: 9. CDR1 is DFQATT, CDR2 SNEGSKA, per germline (reference sequence). The CDR3 DNA reads TGCAGTGCCATTACGACAGGGGACTCTAACTATGGCTACACCTTC. It yields the protein CSAITTGDSNYGYTF.

The chain is built from TRBV5-4 and TRBJ2-1; 8 positions match TRBD1. This CDR3 contains 14 residues. Germline-derived CDR1 and CDR2 are SGHNT and YYREEE (reference sequence). J gave up 6 bases and V 0 bases, and 2 bases lay outside the gene matches. The CDR3 spells CASSLDRGTNEQFF. Written as DNA, the CDR3 is TGTGCCAGCAGCTTGGACAGGGGGACCAATGAGCAGTTCTTC.

The gene calls are TRBV4-3 and TRBJ2-1, with TRBD2 identical over 9 bases. CDR1 and CDR2 (germline): LGHNA, YSLEER. V gave up 8 bases and J gave up 5 bases; unmatched junction bases: 16. This CDR3 is built from 17 residues. CDR3 nucleotide sequence: TGCGCCAGCCGGTTCATAGCGGGGGCTACCTCGAACAATGAGCAGTTCTTC. The encoded protein is CASRFIAGATSNNEQFF.

The V gene is TRBV6-6, the J gene TRBJ2-1; 9 bases fit TRBD2. V shed 4 bases, J shed 7 bases, and the junction held 5 bases outside the gene matches. The CDR3 length is 14 residues. CDR1 is MNHNY, CDR2 SVGAGI, per germline (reference sequence). CDR3 DNA sequence: TGTGCCAGCAGTTCCGCGGGGGGGGTGAATGAGCAGTTCTTC. Residues: CASSSAGGVNEQFF.

In this sample, this clonotype turned up once. This chain links TRBV30 with TRBJ1-3, with 8 bases that match TRBD1. The junction had 3 bases not matched to a gene; V was cut back by 5 bases and J by 0 bases. Germline V lookup: CDR1 GTSNPN, CDR2 SVGIG (reference sequence). The CDR3 consists of 14 residues. CDR3 residues: CAWGTGGSGNTIYF. The CDR3 nucleotides read TGTGCCTGGGGGACAGGCGGCTCTGGAAACACCATATATTTT.

The chain is built from TRBV19 and TRBJ1-1; D is perhaps TRBD1 (6 bases). The germline gives CDR1 LNHDA, CDR2 SQIVND (reference sequence). The CDR3 covers 13 residues. Trimming shortened V by 9 bases and J by 1 base, and 12 bases separated the two germline ends. The CDR3 protein is CASRGPGNTEAFF. CDR3 nucleotides: TGTGCCAGCAGGGGACCAGGGAACACTGAAGCTTTCTTT.

V is TRBV25-1 and J is TRBJ1-1; no definite D call. The CDR3 is made up of 13 amino acids. Germline CDR1 MGHDK, CDR2 SYGVNS. The V and J ends lost 4 bases and 4 bases respectively, with 10 bases between them. CDR3: CASSASVGTEAFF. The CDR3 nucleotides read TGTGCCAGCAGTGCCTCGGTGGGCACTGAAGCTTTCTTT.

J is TRBJ2-1 and V is TRBV12-3 or TRBV12-4; D may match TRBD1 or TRBD2 (5 bases each). Trimming took 6 bases from V and 5 from J, leaving 14 bases between them. CDR3 length: 14 amino acids. CDR3 nucleotide sequence: TGTGCCAGCAGCCTTGACGGGGCTGACAATGAGCAGTTCTTC. As protein: CASSLDGADNEQFF.

CDR3 DNA sequence: TGTGCCAGCAGCATAGGACAGGGGACCGGCTACACCTTC. Protein product: CASSIGQGTGYTF. This sequence joins TRBV5-6 and TRBJ1-2; the match to TRBD1 covers 9 bases. Germline values: CDR1 SGHDT, CDR2 YYEEEE. This CDR3 spans 13 amino acids. V was clipped by 4 bases and J by 8 bases; unmatched bases: 6.

The V call is TRBV28, the J call TRBJ2-5, with 8 nucleotides matching TRBD1. Trimming took 5 bases from V and 5 from J; bases not matched to a gene: 4. This CDR3 is built from 13 residues. Per the germline V gene, CDR1 is MDHEN and CDR2 is SYDVKM. The CDR3 sequence is CASSPGGWETQYF. CDR3 DNA sequence: TGTGCCAGCAGTCCAGGGGGCTGGGAGACCCAGTACTTC. The full variable domain, completed using reference TRBV28 and TRBJ2-5, is DVKVTQSSRYLVKRTGEKVFLECVQDMDHENMFWYRQDPGLGLRLIYFSYDVKMKEKGDIPEGYSVSREKKERFSLILESASTNQTSMYLCASSPGGWETQYFGPGTRLLVL.

The chain is built from TRBV29-1 and TRBJ2-5; 7 bases map to TRBD1. Trimming cost V 5 bases and J 7 bases; bases outside gene matches: 10. Germline CDR1 and CDR2: SQVTM and ANQGSEA. The CDR3 length is 13 residues. The CDR3 DNA reads as TGCAGCGTTATCCGGGACAGTGAAGGGACCCAGTACTTC. Its translation: CSVIRDSEGTQYF.

The rearrangement joins TRBV5-1 to TRBJ2-3; 9 nucleotides match TRBD2. The germline CDR1 and CDR2 sequences are SGHRS and YFSETQ. V was clipped by 5 bases and J by 5 bases; unmatched bases: 9. The CDR3 is made up of 15 amino acids. The CDR3 nucleotides read TGCGCCAGCAGGCCGAGCGGGGGGAAAGGAGATACGCAGTATTTT. As protein: CASRPSGGKGDTQYF.

The chain links TRBV5-1 to TRBJ1-1; D gene unclear. CDR1 SGHRS and CDR2 YFSETQ come from the germline V gene. V dropped 4 bases and J dropped 5 bases, with 9 bases sitting between them. The CDR3 covers 12 residues. This chain's CDR3 is CASSGWGTEAFF. The DNA for the CDR3 is TGCGCCAGCAGCGGGTGGGGAACTGAAGCTTTCTTT.